This TCR beta chain stems from a study of Tregs in tolerant kidney transplant recipients. CDR1 and CDR2 (germline): SGHVS, FNYEAQ. The CDR3 sequence is 13 residues long. Trimming shortened V by 5 bases and J by 7 bases, and 14 bases separated the two germline ends. Regarding the study as a whole: Biological reproducibility was not directly addressed in this study. Few patients were studied, so findings need validation in larger groups. Nucleotide sequences could not be compared across some patients' samples due to primer changes.

The assay was immunoSEQ multiplex PCR, and TCRdb's table has in-frame clones only and misses some. Seen in this sample are roughly 53,000 clones; the ten most common clones hold about 0.76%. A word on this clone: Its specificity is unknown. The read ends 3 residues shy of where the CDR3 ends; the end is completed using the germline J gene.

This specimen was CD4+ T cells from blood, taken before the transplant. The chain carries TRBV7-6 and TRBJ2-5; possibly TRBD1 for D (5 bases). The clonotype comes from a human donor who received a combined kidney and bone marrow transplant. The CDR3 DNA, read in part, is TGTGCCAGCAGCCCTCAGCCCCAGGGGACC. It translates to CASSPQPQGT. The CDR3, in full, reads CASSPQPQGTQYF. Drawing the rest from reference TRBV7-6 and TRBJ2-5, the complete variable domain is GAGVSQSPRYKVTKRGQDVALRCDPISGHVSLYWYRQALGQGPEFLTYFNYEAQQDKSGLPNDRFSAERPEGSISTLTIQRTEQRDSAMYRCASSPQPQGTQYFGPGTRLLVL.